This T cell receptor (beta chain) was retrieved from a study of blood T cell repertoires in COVID-19. Study context: Some COVID-19 samples were acute and others convalescent; all came from the United States, Italy and Spain.

Only in-frame clones appear in the TCRdb table, and some are missing; sequencing was by immunoSEQ multiplex PCR. Among about 51,000 clones listed, approximately 86% were seen once. The CDR3 has 11 amino acids. Germline lookup yields CDR1 KGHSH and CDR2 LQKENI. Deletions cut 3 bases from V and 9 bases from J, with 6 bases between. The TCR sequence derives from a man in his 60s with acute or convalescent COVID-19. The sample comprised peripheral blood. V gene TRBV18 combines with J gene TRBJ2-1; unclear D gene. CDR3 sequence (DNA): TGTGCCAGCTCACCGGCCTTTGAGCAGTTCTTC. Translated, it gives CASSPAFEQFF. Together with reference TRBV18 and TRBJ2-1, the CDR3 gives the full variable domain: NAGVMQNPRHLVRRRGQEARLRCSPMKGHSHVYWYRQLPEEGLKFMVYLQKENIIDESGMPKERFSAEFPKEGPSILRIQQVVRGDSAAYFCASSPAFEQFFGPGTRLTVL.